The TCR beta chain under discussion was sequenced for a study of blood T cell repertoires in COVID-19. Study summary: Italy, Spain and the United States were the sources of the convalescent and acute COVID-19 samples. From T cells, B-cell-depleted T cells, or PBMCs came the material, which was cDNA or gDNA.

Original methodology: Reference gene primer amplification gave nucleated cell count estimates. Generated by immunoSEQ multiplex PCR, the TCRdb table keeps only in-frame clones and is missing some. From that table come the V and J calls and clone size; the DNA was used to work out D and trimming. The table records around 100,000 clones, roughly 85% of them present only once. The CDR3 is made up of 16 amino acids. Germline trimming cut 6 bases from V and 2 bases from J; bases unmatched to any gene: 10. Germline V lookup: CDR1 SGHNT, CDR2 YYREEE (reference sequence). This clonotype was obtained from a woman aged 65 to 85 with active or convalescent COVID-19. The chain carries TRBV5-4 and TRBJ2-3; 9 nucleotides match TRBD1. The specimen was peripheral blood. The CDR3 sequence is CASTPQGAGPTDTQYF. CDR3 bases: TGTGCCAGCACCCCACAGGGGGCAGGACCCACAGATACGCAGTATTTT.